Described below is a single T cell receptor beta chain sequence and its context. Measured with immunoSEQ multiplex PCR; TCRdb has only the in-frame clones, and not every one. The table lists over a million clones, about 96% of them singletons. The data derive from a study of shared clonotypes between healthy human individuals. The clonotype comes from a man aged 25 to 45 in good health. The sample taken for sequencing was naive CD4+ T cells sorted from blood. The subset was: CD45RA+ positively selected.

This chain's CDR3 is CASSSSDYGYTF. The DNA of the CDR3 is TGTGCCAGCAGCTCCTCTGACTATGGCTACACCTTC. V usage is TRBV28 and J usage is TRBJ1-2; the D is unclear. CDR3 size: 12 residues. In germline, CDR1 is MDHEN, CDR2 SYDVKM. With 6 bases removed from V and 3 bases from J, the gap between germline ends came to 8 bases.